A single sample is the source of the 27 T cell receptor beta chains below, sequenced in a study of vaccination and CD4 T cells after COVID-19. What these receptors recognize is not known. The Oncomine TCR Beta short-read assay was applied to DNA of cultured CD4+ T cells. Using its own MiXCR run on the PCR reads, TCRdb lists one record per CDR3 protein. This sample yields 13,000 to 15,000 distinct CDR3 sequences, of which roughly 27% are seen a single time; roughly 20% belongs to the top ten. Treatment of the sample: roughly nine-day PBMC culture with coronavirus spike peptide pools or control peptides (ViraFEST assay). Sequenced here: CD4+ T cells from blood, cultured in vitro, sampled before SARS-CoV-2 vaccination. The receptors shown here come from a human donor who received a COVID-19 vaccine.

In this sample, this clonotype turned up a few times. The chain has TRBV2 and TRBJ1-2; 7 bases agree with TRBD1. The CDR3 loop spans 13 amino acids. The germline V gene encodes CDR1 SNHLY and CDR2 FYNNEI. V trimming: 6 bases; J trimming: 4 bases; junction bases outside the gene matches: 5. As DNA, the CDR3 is TGTGCCAGCAGAGCAAGGACAGGCTATGGCTACACCTTC. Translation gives CASRARTGYGYTF.

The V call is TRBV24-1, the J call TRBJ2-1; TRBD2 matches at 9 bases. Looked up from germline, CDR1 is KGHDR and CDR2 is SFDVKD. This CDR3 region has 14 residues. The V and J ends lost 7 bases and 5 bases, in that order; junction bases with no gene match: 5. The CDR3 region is CATRDSGGHNEQFF. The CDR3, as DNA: TGTGCCACCAGGGATAGCGGGGGCCACAATGAGCAGTTCTTC.

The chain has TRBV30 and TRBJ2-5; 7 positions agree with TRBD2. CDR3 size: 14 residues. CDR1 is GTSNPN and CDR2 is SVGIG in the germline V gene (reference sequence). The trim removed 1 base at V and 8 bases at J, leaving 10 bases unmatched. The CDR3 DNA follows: TGTGCCTGGAGTGCTCGGAAAGGGAGGGACACCCAGTACTTC. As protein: CAWSARKGRDTQYF.

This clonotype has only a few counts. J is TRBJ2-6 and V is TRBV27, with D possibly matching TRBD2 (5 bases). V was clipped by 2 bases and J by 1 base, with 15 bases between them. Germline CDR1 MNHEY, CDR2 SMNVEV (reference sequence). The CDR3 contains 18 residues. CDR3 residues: CASSLEGPGFSGANVLTF. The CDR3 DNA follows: TGTGCCAGCAGTTTAGAGGGCCCAGGTTTTTCTGGGGCCAACGTCCTGACTTTC. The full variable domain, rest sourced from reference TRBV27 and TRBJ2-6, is EAQVTQNPRYLITVTGKKLTVTCSQNMNHEYMSWYRQDPGLGLRQIYYSMNVEVTDKGDVPEGYKVSRKEKRNFPLILESPSPNQTSLYFCASSLEGPGFSGANVLTFGAGSRLTVL.

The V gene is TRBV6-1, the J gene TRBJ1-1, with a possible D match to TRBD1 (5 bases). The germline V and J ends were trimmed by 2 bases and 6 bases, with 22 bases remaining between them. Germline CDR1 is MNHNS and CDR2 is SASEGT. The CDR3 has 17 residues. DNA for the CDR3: TGTGCCAGCAGTGAACGCAGGATGGGCAGGGCGTATTCTGAAGCTTTCTTT. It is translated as CASSERRMGRAYSEAFF.

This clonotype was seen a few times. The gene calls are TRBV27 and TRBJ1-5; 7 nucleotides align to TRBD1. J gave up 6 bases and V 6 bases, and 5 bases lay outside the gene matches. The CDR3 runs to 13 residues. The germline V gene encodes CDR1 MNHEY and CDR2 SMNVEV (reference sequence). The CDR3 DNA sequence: TGTGCCAGCAGCTCAGGGGGAAGTCAGCCCCAGCATTTT. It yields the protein CASSSGGSQPQHF.

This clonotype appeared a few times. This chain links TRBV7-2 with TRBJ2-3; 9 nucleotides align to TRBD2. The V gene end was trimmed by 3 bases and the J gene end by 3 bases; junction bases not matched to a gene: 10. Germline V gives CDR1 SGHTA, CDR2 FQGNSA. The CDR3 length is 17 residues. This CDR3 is CASSFWERGALTDTQYF. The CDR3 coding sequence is TGTGCCAGCAGCTTCTGGGAGCGGGGGGCGCTGACAGATACGCAGTATTTT.

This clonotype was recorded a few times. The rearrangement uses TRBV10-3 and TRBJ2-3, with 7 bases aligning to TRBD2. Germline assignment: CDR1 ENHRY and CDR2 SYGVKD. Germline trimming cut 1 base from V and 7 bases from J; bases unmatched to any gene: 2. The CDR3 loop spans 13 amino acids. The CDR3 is CAISEYGGYTQYF. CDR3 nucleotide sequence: TGTGCCATCAGTGAGTACGGGGGGTATACGCAGTATTTT.

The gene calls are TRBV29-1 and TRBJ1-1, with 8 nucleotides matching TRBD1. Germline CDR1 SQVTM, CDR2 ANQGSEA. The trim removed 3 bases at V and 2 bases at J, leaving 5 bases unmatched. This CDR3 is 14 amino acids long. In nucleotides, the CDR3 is TGCAGCGTTGACAGGGGGCGGGTAAACACTGAAGCTTTCTTT. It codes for CSVDRGRVNTEAFF.

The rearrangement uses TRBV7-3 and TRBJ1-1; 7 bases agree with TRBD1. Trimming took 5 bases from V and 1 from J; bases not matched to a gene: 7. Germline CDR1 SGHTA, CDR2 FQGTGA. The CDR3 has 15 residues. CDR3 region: CASSASRGENTEAFF. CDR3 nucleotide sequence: TGTGCCAGCAGCGCGAGCAGGGGGGAGAACACTGAAGCTTTCTTT.

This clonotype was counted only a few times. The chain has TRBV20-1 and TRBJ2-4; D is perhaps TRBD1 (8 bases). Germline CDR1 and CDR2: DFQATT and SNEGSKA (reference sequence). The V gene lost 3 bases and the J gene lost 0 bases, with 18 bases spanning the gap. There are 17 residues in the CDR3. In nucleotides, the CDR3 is TGCAGTGCTAGGGGGGGGCAGGGGGCGTTAGCCAAAAACATTCAGTACTTC. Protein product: CSARGGQGALAKNIQYF.

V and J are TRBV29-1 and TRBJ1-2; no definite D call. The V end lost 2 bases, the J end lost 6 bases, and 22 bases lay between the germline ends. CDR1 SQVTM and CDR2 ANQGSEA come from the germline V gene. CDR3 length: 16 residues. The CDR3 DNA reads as TGCAGCGTTGAATTACTGAGGGAGGTTCTCTTGAATGGCTACACCTTC. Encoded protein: CSVELLREVLLNGYTF. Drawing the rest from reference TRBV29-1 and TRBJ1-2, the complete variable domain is SAVISQKPSRDICQRGTSLTIQCQVDSQVTMMFWYRQQPGQSLTLIATANQGSEATYESGFVIDKFPISRPNLTFSTLTVSNMSPEDSSIYLCSVELLREVLLNGYTFGSGTRLTVV.

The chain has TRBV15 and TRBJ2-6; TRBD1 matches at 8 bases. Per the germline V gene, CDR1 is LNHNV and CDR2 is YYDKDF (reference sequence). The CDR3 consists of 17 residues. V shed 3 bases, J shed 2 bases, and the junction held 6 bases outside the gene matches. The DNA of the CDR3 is TGTGCCACCAGCAGGCACCTACAGGGGGCTGGGGCCAACGTCCTGACTTTC. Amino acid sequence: CATSRHLQGAGANVLTF.

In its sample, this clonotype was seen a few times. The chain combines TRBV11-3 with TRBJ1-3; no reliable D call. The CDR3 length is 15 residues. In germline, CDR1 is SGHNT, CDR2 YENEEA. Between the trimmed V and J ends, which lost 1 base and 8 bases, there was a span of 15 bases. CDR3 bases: TGTGCCAGCAGCTTAGTAGGCAGCCATTGGTACACCATATATTTT. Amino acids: CASSLVGSHWYTIYF.

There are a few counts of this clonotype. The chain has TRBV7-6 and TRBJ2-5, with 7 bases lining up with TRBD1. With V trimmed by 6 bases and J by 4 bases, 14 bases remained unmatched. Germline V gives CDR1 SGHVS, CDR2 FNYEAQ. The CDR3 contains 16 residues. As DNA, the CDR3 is TGTGCCAGCAGGGAAAGACAGGGTCCGTTCCGAGAGACCCAGTACTTC. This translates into CASRERQGPFRETQYF.

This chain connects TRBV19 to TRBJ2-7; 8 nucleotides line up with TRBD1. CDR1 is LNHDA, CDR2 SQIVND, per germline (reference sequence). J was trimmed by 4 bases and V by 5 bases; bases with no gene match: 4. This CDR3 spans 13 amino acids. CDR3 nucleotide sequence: TGTGCCAGTAGTTCGGACAGGGAATACGAGCAGTACTTC. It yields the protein CASSSDREYEQYF.

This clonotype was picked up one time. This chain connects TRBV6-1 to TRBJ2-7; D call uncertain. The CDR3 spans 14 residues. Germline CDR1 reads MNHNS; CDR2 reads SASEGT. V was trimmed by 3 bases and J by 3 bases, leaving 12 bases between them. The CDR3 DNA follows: TGTGCCAGCAGTGACCCGGGTTCTCACTACGAGCAGTACTTC. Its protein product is CASSDPGSHYEQYF.

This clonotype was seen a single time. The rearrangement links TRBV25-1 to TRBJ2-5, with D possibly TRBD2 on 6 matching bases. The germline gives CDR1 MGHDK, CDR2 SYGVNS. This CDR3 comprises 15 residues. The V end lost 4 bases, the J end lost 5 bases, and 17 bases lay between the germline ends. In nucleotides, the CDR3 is TGTGCCAGCAGTGGTTCCGGGGGTAGCGTCGAGACCCAGTACTTC. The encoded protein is CASSGSGGSVETQYF. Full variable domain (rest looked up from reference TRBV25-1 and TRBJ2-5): EADIYQTPRYLVIGTGKKITLECSQTMGHDKMYWYQQDPGMELHLIHYSYGVNSTEKGDLSSESTVSRIRTEHFPLTLESARPSHTSQYLCASSGSGGSVETQYFGPGTRLLVL.

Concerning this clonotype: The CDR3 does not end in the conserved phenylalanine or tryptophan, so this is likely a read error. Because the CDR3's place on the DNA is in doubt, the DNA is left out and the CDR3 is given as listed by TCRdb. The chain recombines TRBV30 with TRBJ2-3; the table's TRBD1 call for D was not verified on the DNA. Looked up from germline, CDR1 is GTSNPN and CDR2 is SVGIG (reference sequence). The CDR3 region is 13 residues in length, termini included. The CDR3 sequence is CAWSGLSRGEPHL.

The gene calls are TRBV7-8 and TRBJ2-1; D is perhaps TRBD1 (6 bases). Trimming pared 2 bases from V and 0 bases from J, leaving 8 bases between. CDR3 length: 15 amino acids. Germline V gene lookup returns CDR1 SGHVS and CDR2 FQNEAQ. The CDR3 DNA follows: TGTGCCAGCAGCTTATCGGACAGCTCCTACAATGAGCAGTTCTTC. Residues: CASSLSDSSYNEQFF.

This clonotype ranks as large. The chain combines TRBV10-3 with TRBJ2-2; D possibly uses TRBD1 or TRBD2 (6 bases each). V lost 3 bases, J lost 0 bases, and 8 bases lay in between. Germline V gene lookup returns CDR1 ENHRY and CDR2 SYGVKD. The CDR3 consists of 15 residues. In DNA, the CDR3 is TGTGCCATCAGTGAAGGGGGGTCGAACACCGGGGAGCTGTTTTTT. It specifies CAISEGGSNTGELFF.

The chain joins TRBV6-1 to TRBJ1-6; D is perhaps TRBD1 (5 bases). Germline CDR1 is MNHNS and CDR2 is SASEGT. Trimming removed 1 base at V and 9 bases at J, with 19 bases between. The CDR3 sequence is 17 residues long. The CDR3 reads CASSEGELGPSGSPLHF. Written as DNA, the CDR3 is TGTGCCAGCAGTGAAGGGGAACTGGGACCGTCGGGTTCACCCCTCCACTTT.

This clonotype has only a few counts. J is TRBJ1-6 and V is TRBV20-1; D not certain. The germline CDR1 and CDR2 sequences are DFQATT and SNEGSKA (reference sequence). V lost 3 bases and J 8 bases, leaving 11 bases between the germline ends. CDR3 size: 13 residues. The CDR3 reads CSASTGPDSPLHF. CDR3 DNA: TGCAGTGCTAGTACCGGGCCGGATTCACCCCTCCACTTT.

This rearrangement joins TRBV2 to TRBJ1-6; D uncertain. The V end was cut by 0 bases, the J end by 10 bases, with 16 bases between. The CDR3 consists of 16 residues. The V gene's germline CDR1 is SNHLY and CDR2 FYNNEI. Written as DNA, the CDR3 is TGTGCCAGCAGTGAAGCCCCTCTGTGGTTTGGGTCACCCCTCCACTTT. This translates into CASSEAPLWFGSPLHF.

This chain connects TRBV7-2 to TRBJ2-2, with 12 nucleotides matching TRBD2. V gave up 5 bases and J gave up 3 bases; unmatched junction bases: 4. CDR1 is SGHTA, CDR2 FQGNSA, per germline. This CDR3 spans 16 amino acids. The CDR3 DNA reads TGTGCCAGCAGCCGGACTAGCGGGGCGGACACCGGGGAGCTGTTTTTT. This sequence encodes CASSRTSGADTGELFF.

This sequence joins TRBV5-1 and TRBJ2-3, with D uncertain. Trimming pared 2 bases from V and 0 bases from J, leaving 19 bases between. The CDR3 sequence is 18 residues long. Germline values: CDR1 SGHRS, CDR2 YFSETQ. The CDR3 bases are TGCGCCAGCAGCTTTGGCTTGGGCGGCAGAGTTAGCACAGATACGCAGTATTTT. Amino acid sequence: CASSFGLGGRVSTDTQYF.

CDR3 bases: TGTGCTAGTGGTTTACACTGGACAGGTGGATCCTACGAGCAGTACTTC. Translation gives CASGLHWTGGSYEQYF. This sequence joins TRBV12-5 and TRBJ2-7; TRBD1 agrees at 7 bases. With V trimmed by 3 bases and J by 1 base, 9 bases remained unmatched. This CDR3 region has 16 residues. Germline V lookup: CDR1 LGHNT, CDR2 FRNRAP.